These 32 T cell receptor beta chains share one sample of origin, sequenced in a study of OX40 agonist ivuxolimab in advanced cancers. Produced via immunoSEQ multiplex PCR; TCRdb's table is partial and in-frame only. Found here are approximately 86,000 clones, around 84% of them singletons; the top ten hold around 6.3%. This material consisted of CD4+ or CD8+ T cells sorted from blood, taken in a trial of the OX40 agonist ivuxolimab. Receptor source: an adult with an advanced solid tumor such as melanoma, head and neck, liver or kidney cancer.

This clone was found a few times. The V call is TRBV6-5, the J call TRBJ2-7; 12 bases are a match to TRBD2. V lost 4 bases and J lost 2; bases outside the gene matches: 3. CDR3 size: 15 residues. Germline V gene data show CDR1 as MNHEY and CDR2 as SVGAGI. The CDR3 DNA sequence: TGTGCCAGCAGTTCCACTAGCGGGGGGACCTACGAGCAGTACTTC. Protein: CASSSTSGGTYEQYF.

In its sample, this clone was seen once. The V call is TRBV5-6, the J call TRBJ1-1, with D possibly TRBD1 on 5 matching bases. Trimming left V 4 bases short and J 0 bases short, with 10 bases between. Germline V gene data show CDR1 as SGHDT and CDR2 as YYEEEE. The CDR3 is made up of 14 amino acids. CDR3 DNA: TGTGCCAGCAGCCGACAGAGAATGAACACTGAAGCTTTCTTT. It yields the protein CASSRQRMNTEAFF.

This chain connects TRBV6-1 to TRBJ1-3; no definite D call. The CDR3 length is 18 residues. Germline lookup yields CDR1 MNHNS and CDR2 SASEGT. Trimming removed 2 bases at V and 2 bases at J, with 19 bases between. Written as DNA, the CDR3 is TGTGCCAGCAGTGAATTCTCCACTCCTCGTATGGCTGGAAACACCATATATTTT. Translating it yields CASSEFSTPRMAGNTIYF.

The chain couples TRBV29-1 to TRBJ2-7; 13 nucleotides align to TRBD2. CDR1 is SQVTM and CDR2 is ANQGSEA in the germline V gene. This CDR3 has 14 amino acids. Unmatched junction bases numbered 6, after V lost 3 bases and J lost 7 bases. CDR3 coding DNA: TGCAGCGTTGATGGGACTAGCGGGGTTTCGGAGCAGTACTTC. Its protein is CSVDGTSGVSEQYF.

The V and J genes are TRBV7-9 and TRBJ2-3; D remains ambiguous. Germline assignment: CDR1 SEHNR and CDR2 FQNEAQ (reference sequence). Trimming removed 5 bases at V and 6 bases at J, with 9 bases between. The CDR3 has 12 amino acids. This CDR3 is CASSPREDTQYF. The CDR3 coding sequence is TGTGCCAGCAGCCCCCGCGAGGATACGCAGTATTTT.

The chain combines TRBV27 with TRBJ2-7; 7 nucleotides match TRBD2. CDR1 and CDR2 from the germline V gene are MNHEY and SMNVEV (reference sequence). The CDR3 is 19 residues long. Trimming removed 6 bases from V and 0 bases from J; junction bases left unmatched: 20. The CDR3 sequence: CASRILGLPMGQSSYEQYF. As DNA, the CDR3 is TGTGCCAGCAGAATTCTGGGACTACCGATGGGGCAAAGCTCCTACGAGCAGTACTTC.

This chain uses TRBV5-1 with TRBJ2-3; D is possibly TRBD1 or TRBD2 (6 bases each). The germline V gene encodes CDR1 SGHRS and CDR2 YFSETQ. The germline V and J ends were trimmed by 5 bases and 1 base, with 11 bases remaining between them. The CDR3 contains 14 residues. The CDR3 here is CASRGRGRTDTQYF. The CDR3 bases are TGCGCCAGCAGGGGCCGGGGGCGCACAGATACGCAGTATTTT.

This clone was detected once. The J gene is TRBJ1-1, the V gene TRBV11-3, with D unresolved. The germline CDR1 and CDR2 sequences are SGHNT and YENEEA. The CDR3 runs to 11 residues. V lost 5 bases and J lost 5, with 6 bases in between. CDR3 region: CASSRETEAFF. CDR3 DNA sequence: TGTGCCAGCAGCCGGGAGACTGAAGCTTTCTTT.

The DNA of the CDR3 is TGTGCCAGCAGCGCAGGACAGGGGGCACCCGGGGAGCTGTTTTTT. The encoded protein is CASSAGQGAPGELFF. This chain connects TRBV7-2 to TRBJ2-2; 11 nucleotides align to TRBD1. The CDR3 is 15 amino acids. V lost 5 bases, J lost 6 bases, and 5 bases stayed unmatched. Germline V CDR1 and CDR2: SGHTA, FQGNSA.

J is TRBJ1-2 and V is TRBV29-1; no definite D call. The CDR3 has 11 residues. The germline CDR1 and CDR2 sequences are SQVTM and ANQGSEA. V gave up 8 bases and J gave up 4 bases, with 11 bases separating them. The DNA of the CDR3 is TGCAGCTTTAAGTATTTCTATGGCTACACCTTC. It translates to CSFKYFYGYTF.

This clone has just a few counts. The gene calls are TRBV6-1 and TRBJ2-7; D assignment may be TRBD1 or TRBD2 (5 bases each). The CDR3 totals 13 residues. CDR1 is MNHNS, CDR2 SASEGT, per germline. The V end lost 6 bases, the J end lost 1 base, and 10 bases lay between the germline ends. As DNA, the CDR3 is TGTGCCAGCAGCCAGGGACGGTCCTACGAGCAGTACTTC. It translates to CASSQGRSYEQYF.

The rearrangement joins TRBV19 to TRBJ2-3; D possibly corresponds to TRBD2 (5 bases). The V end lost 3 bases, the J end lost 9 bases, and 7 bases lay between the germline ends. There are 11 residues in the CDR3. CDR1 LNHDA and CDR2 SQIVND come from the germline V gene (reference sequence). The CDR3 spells CASSMGGTQYF. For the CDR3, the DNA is TGTGCCAGTAGTATGGGCGGGACGCAGTATTTT.

CDR3 bases: TGCAGCGTTCAATCCGGGGACACCTACGAGCAGTACTTC. Its translation: CSVQSGDTYEQYF. The V and J genes are TRBV29-1 and TRBJ2-7; possibly TRBD1 for D (6 bases). Germline values: CDR1 SQVTM, CDR2 ANQGSEA. The CDR3 is 13 residues long. V was trimmed by 5 bases and J by 2 bases, leaving 13 bases between them.

The CDR3: CASSAEGNIISSLHF. The CDR3 DNA follows: TGTGCCAGCAGTGCCGAGGGCAATATAATTTCTTCCCTCCACTTT. V and J are TRBV27 and TRBJ1-6, with unresolved D. The V gene lost 5 bases and the J gene lost 14 bases, with 22 bases spanning the gap. CDR1 and CDR2 (germline): MNHEY, SMNVEV (reference sequence). The CDR3 runs 15 residues.

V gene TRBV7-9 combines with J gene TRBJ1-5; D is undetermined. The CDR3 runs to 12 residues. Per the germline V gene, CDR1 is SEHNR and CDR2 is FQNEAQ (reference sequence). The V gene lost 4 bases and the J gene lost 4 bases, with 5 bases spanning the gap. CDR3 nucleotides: TGTGCCAGCAGCTGGAAAAATCAGCCCCAGCATTTT. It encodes CASSWKNQPQHF.

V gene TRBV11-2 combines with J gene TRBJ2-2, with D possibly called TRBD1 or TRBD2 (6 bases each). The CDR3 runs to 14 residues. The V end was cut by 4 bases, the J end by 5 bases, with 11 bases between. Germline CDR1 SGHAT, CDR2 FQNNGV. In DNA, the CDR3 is TGTGCCAGCAGCTCGAGGGGGGATACCGGGGAGCTGTTTTTT. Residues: CASSSRGDTGELFF. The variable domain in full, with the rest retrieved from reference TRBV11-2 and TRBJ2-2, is EAGVAQSPRYKIIEKRQSVAFWCNPISGHATLYWYQQILGQGPKLLIQFQNNGVVDDSQLPKDRFSAERLKGVDSTLKIQPAKLEDSAVYLCASSSRGDTGELFFGEGSRLTVL.

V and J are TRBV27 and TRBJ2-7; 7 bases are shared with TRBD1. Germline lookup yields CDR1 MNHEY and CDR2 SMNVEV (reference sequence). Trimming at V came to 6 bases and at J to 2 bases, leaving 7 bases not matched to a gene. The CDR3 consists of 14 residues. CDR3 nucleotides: TGTGCCAGCAGACTCGCCGGGACAGCCTACGAGCAGTACTTC. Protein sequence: CASRLAGTAYEQYF.

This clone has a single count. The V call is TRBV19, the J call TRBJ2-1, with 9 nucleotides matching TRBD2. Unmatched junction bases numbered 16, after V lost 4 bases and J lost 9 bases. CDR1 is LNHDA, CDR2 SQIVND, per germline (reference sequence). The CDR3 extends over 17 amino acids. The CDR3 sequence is CASSRAGGPSYGGEQFF. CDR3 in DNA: TGTGCCAGTAGTAGAGCGGGAGGCCCCTCCTATGGCGGTGAGCAGTTCTTC.

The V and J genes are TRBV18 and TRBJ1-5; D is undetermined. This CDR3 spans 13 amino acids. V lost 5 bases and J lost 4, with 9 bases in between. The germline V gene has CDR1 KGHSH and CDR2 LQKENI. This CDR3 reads CASSVKTNQPQHF. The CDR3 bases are TGTGCCAGCTCAGTTAAGACTAATCAGCCCCAGCATTTT.

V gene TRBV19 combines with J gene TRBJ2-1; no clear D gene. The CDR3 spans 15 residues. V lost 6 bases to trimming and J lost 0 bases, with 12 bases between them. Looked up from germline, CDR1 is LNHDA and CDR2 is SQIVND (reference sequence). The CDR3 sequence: CASSKEGSSYNEQFF. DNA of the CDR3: TGTGCCAGTAGCAAAGAAGGAAGCTCCTACAATGAGCAGTTCTTC.

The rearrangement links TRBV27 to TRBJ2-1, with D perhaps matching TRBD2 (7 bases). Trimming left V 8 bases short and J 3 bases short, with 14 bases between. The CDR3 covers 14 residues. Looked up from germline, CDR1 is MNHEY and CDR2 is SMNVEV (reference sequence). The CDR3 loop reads CASGRGSGYNEQFF. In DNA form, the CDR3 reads TGTGCCAGCGGGAGGGGGAGCGGCTACAATGAGCAGTTCTTC.

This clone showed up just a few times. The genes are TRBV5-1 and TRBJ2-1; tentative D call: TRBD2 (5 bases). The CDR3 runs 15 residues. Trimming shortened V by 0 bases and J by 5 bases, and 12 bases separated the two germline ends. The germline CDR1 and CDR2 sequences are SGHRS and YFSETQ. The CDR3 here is CASSLGSSRNNEQFF. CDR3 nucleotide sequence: TGCGCCAGCAGCTTGGGTTCTAGCAGGAACAATGAGCAGTTCTTC.

The CDR3 bases are TGCGCCAGCAGGTCGGGTCACTACGAGCAGTACTTC. Its protein is CASRSGHYEQYF. This sequence joins TRBV5-1 and TRBJ2-7; D gene unclear. V lost 5 bases to trimming and J lost 3 bases, with 9 bases between them. There are 12 residues in the CDR3. The germline gives CDR1 SGHRS, CDR2 YFSETQ.

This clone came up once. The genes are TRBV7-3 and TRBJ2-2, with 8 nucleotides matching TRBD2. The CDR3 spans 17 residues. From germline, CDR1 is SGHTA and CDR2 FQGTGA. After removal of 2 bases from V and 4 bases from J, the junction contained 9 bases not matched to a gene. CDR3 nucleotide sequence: TGTGCCAGCAGCTTATCTTCGGGAGGGGCAGGCACCGGGGAGCTGTTTTTT. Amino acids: CASSLSSGGAGTGELFF. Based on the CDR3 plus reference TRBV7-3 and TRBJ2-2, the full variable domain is GAGVSQTPSNKVTEKGKYVELRCDPISGHTALYWYRQSLGQGPEFLIYFQGTGAADDSGLPNDRFFAVRPEGSVSTLKIQRTERGDSAVYLCASSLSSGGAGTGELFFGEGSRLTVL.

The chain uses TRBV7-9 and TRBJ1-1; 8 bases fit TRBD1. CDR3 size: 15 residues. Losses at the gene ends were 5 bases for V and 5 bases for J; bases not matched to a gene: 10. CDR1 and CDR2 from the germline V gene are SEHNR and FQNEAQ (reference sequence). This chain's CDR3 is CASSPVGQGGTEAFF. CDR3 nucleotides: TGTGCCAGCAGCCCGGTAGGACAGGGAGGTACTGAAGCTTTCTTT.

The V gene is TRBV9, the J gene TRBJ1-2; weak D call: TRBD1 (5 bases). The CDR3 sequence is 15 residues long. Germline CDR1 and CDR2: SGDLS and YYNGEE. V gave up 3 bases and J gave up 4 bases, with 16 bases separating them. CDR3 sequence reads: CASSAHDGGTYGYTF. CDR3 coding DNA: TGTGCCAGCAGCGCCCACGATGGCGGGACCTATGGCTACACCTTC.

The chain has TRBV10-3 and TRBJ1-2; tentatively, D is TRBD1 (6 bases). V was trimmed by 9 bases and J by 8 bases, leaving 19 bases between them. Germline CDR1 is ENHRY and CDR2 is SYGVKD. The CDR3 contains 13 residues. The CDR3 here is CAMAGAYNGGYTF. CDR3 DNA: TGTGCCATGGCAGGGGCCTACAACGGAGGCTACACCTTC.

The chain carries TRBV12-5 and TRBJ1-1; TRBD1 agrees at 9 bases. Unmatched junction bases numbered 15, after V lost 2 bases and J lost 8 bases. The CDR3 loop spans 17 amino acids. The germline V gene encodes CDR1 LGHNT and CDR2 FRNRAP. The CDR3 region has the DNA TGTGCTAGTGGTTTGCTCACATGGGGGACAGGGATCGGCGAAGCTTTCTTT. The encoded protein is CASGLLTWGTGIGEAFF. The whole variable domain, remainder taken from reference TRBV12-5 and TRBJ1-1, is DARVTQTPRHKVTEMGQEVTMRCQPILGHNTVFWYRQTMMQGLELLAYFRNRAPLDDSGMPKDRFSAEMPDATLATLKIQPSEPRDSAVYFCASGLLTWGTGIGEAFFGQGTRLTVV.

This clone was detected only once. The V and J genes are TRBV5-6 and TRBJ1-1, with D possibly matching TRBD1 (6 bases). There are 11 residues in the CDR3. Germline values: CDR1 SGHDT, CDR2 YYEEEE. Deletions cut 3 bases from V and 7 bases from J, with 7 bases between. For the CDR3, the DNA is TGTGCCAGCAGCTACAGGGATGAAGCTTTCTTT. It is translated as CASSYRDEAFF.

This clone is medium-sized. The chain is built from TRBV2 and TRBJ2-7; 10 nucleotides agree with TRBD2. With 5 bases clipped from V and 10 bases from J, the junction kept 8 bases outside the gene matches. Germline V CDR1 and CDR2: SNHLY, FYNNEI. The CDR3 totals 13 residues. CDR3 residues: CASSPKLAGFQYF. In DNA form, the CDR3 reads TGTGCCAGCAGTCCAAAACTAGCGGGGTTTCAGTACTTC. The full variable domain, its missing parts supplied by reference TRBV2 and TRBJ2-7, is EPEVTQTPSHQVTQMGQEVILRCVPISNHLYFYWYRQILGQKVEFLVSFYNNEISEKSEIFDDQFSVERPDGSNFTLKIRSTKLEDSAMYFCASSPKLAGFQYFGPGTRLTVT.

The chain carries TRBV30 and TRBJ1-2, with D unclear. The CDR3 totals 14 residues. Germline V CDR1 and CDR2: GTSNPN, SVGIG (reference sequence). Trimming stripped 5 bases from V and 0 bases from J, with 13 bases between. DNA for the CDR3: TGTGCCTGGGCTAGCGGGGTTTCTAACTATGGCTACACCTTC. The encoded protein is CAWASGVSNYGYTF.

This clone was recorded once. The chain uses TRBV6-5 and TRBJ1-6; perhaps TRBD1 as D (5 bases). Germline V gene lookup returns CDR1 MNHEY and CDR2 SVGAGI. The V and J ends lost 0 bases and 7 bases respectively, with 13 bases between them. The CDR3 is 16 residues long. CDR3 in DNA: TGTGCCAGCAGTTACTCAGGGGCTGTGGGGAATTCACCCCTCCACTTT. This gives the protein CASSYSGAVGNSPLHF.